This TCR beta chain appears in the sequencing data of a study of blood T cell repertoires in COVID-19. Study overall: Acute and convalescent COVID-19 specimens originated in the United States, Italy and Spain.

Sequencing was performed with immunoSEQ multiplex PCR; in TCRdb, only in-frame clones are kept and a portion is missing. This table has under 70,000 clones, around 87% appearing once. This clone was found a few times. Per the germline V gene, CDR1 is LGHDT and CDR2 is YNNKEL (reference sequence). The V end lost 3 bases, the J end lost 8 bases, and 7 bases lay between the germline ends. The CDR3 runs to 11 residues. This chain uses TRBV3-1 (or the pseudogene TRBV3-2) with TRBJ1-1; D remains ambiguous. The clonotype comes from a woman aged 18-30 years with acute or convalescent COVID-19. Sequences were obtained from peripheral blood. CDR3 in DNA: TGTGCCAGCAGCCAGGGCGGGGAAGCTTTCTTT. This gives the protein CASSQGGEAFF.